The sample holds a few counts of the clone carrying this TCR beta chain. The antigen remains unidentified. Produced via immunoSEQ multiplex PCR; TCRdb's table is partial and in-frame only. Here the sample spans approximately 50,000 clones, 60% to 75% being singletons. These data are taken from a study of memory CD4+ T cells and cytomegalovirus serostatus. On the study more broadly: Donors were healthy Belgian adults, 10 or so CMV seropositive and some 24 seronegative.

Study observations and caveats: The CMV-associated TCR signature appears largely within the CD4+ memory repertoire.

The CDR3 totals 12 residues. Looked up from germline, CDR1 is MDHEN and CDR2 is SYDVKM. V gave up 10 bases and J gave up 6 bases; unmatched junction bases: 5. The sort gate was single viable CD3+CD4+CD8-CD45RO+ cells for memory CD4+ T cells. CD4+ T cells were isolated by positive magnetic selection. Sequenced material: memory CD4+ T cells from blood. The clonotype comes from an adult in good health and CMV-seropositive. The chain recombines TRBV28 with TRBJ1-2; 10 bases match TRBD1. CDR3: CANRGTGDGYTF. DNA for the CDR3: TGTGCCAACCGGGGGACAGGGGATGGCTACACCTTC.